This T cell receptor beta chain was sequenced in a study of identical twins. In regard to this clonotype: The antigen is not known.

This CDR3 is 14 amino acids long. The germline gives CDR1 MNHNS, CDR2 SASEGT. Trimming took 6 bases from V and 4 from J, leaving 16 bases between them. Overall study findings and caveats: Whereas memory repertoires showed no such difference, abundant cord blood beta clonotypes carried fewer insertions.

cDNA carried unique molecular identifiers, and a universal primer site was added by template switching. TCRdb called the 5' RACE reads again in MiXCR, with one record for every CDR3 protein. This sample has about 520,000 distinct CDR3 sequences, with 20% to 25% found just once. This sample also appeared in a second study, on T cells expressing NK-cell markers. That report adds: TCR beta repertoires came from sorted CD3+CD56+NKG2C+, CD3+CD56+NKG2C- and CD3+CD56-NKG2C+ T cells. These clonotypes, the leaders elsewhere, also led the CD3+CD56-NKG2C+ fraction in a handful of donors.

V and J are TRBV6-1 and TRBJ2-7; D perhaps matches TRBD2 (5 bases). This sequence originates from a woman between 18 and 29 years old in good health. The specimen sequenced was CD4+ T cells sorted from blood. Here the CDR3 DNA reads TGTGCCAGCAGCAATGTCGTATCGGGATACGAGCAGTACTTC. The encoded protein is CASSNVVSGYEQYF.